This T cell receptor (beta chain) was observed in a study of cytomegalovirus exposure and HLA in healthy donors. Profiling relied on immunoSEQ multiplex PCR, and the TCRdb table lists in-frame clones only, not all of them. The sample contains a few hundred thousand clones, more than 75% of which appear only once. Donors were drawn from the approximately 130-subject validation cohort, separate from the 666-subject first cohort. Germline loops: CDR1 SGHKS, CDR2 YYEKEE (reference sequence). The CDR3 has 14 residues. V lost 2 bases and J 7 bases, leaving 16 bases between the germline ends. The sequenced material came from PBMCs. V gene TRBV5-5 combines with J gene TRBJ2-7; a possible D gene is TRBD2 (8 bases). The receptor's source is a woman younger than 30 in good health and CMV-seronegative. The CDR3 DNA follows: TGTGCCAGCAGCTTTACGACAGGGACTAGGGAGCAGTACTTC. Protein sequence: CASSFTTGTREQYF.